These 24 T cell receptor beta chains share one sample of origin, sequenced in a study of regulatory T cells in long-lasting Graves disease. Arm-PCR of CDR3 regions and iRepertoire HTBI primers were the basis on which TCR beta libraries were built. TCRdb ran MiXCR on the multiplex PCR reads and lists one entry per CDR3 protein. The sample records roughly 520,000 distinct CDR3 sequences, about 12% being singletons. Time point reported: newly diagnosed GD, antithyroid drugs for less than 3 months. Following extraction of RNA from PBMCs, that RNA was used to make the TCR library. The same data also went into a second study, on T cells in Graves' hyperthyroidism and ophthalmopathy.

This specimen was peripheral blood mononuclear cells (PBMCs), taken at new diagnosis, from a patient treated with antithyroid drugs. The origin of the receptors is a woman aged 25 to 39 with Graves disease.

In this sample, this clonotype turned up many times. The V call is TRBV12-3 or TRBV12-4, the J call TRBJ1-2, with D tentatively TRBD1 (5 bases). V gave up 5 bases and J gave up 8 bases, with 21 bases separating them. The CDR3 has 15 amino acids. The CDR3 coding sequence is TGTGCCAGCAGTCTCCGACAGTTACCCTGGGAAGGCTACACCTTC. This translates into CASSLRQLPWEGYTF.

This clonotype was counted at least ten times. This chain links TRBV6-2 or TRBV6-3 with TRBJ1-1, with D perhaps matching TRBD1 (6 bases). Trimming removed 6 bases from V and 3 bases from J, with 8 bases in between. Germline CDR1 reads MNHEY; CDR2 reads SVGEGT. CDR3 size: 12 residues. The CDR3 DNA sequence: TGTGCCAGCAGCACAGGGTACACTGAAGCTTTCTTT. It codes for CASSTGYTEAFF.

This clonotype has at least ten counts. This rearrangement joins TRBV6-2 or TRBV6-3 to TRBJ1-1; no definite D call. The CDR3 totals 13 residues. From germline, CDR1 is MNHEY and CDR2 SVGEGT. V was shortened by 5 bases and J by 6 bases, with 13 bases between the two germline ends. The CDR3 DNA follows: TGTGCCAGCAGTGTGCGGGAGGTGGCTGAAGCTTTCTTT. Its protein product is CASSVREVAEAFF.

This clonotype was counted at least ten times. The chain couples TRBV20-1 to TRBJ1-2; D perhaps matches TRBD1 (6 bases). Germline V gene lookup returns CDR1 DFQATT and CDR2 SNEGSKA (reference sequence). V lost 6 bases and J lost 7, with 18 bases in between. The CDR3 is 13 residues long. The CDR3 sequence is CSAAEDSLVGYTF. The DNA of the CDR3 is TGCAGTGCAGCCGAGGACAGTCTAGTTGGCTACACCTTC.

The sample holds many counts of this clonotype. V usage is TRBV10-2 and J usage is TRBJ2-7; TRBD2 matches 10 bases. CDR3 length: 15 residues. V lost 0 bases to trimming and J lost 5 bases; unmatched junction nucleotides: 4. From germline, CDR1 is WSHSY and CDR2 SAAADI. CDR3 coding DNA: TGCGCCAGCAGTGAGTCGTCCCTAGCGGGAGACGAGCAGTACTTC. It codes for CASSESSLAGDEQYF.

This chain joins TRBV20-1 and TRBJ1-5, with a tentative D call TRBD1 (5 bases). The CDR3 loop spans 15 amino acids. Trimming removed 0 bases from V and 7 bases from J, with 16 bases in between. Germline-derived CDR1 and CDR2 are DFQATT and SNEGSKA (reference sequence). Here the CDR3 reads CSAREGTAGEQPQHF. The CDR3 bases are TGCAGTGCTAGAGAAGGGACGGCCGGGGAACAGCCCCAGCATTTT.

Details on this clonotype: A junction boundary mismatches the germline segment, possibly from a read error. The chain has TRBV19 and TRBJ1-1; 7 bases agree with TRBD1. The CDR3 loop spans 15 amino acids. Germline CDR1 LNHDA, CDR2 SQIVND (reference sequence). The CDR3 nucleotides read TGCGCCAGTAGTACGAGGACAGGCGGGAGCACTGAAGCTTTCTTT. It codes for CASSTRTGGSTEAFF.

The gene calls are TRBV6-9 and TRBJ1-1; 7 bases line up with TRBD1. Trimming at V came to 3 bases and at J to 10 bases, leaving 11 bases not matched to a gene. The CDR3 spans 14 residues. CDR1 and CDR2 from the germline V gene are MNHGY and SVAAGI. CDR3: CASSYLTRQGSAFF. The DNA for the CDR3 is TGTGCCAGCAGTTACCTTACCCGACAGGGATCAGCTTTCTTT.

This clonotype was seen repeatedly, ten times or more. This chain uses TRBV19 with TRBJ2-1; 10 bases map to TRBD2. The J segment lost 7 bases and the V segment lost 5 bases, leaving 8 bases of the junction unmatched. Germline CDR1 LNHDA, CDR2 SQIVND (reference sequence). The CDR3 runs 15 residues. The CDR3 DNA reads TGTGCCAGTAGTGGAGCGGGAGGGAACTGGAATGAGCAGTTCTTC. It specifies CASSGAGGNWNEQFF.

The sample holds many counts of this clonotype. The CDR3 nucleotides are TGTGCCAGCAGTTTTCAGGGAGATGGCTACACCTTC. It is translated as CASSFQGDGYTF. The chain joins TRBV28 to TRBJ1-2; D perhaps matches TRBD1 (5 bases). This CDR3 region has 12 residues. Trimming left V 3 bases short and J 6 bases short, with 8 bases between. Germline values: CDR1 MDHEN, CDR2 SYDVKM.

There are many counts of this clonotype. The V call is TRBV20-1, the J call TRBJ2-1, with D tentatively TRBD1 (6 bases). The germline gives CDR1 DFQATT, CDR2 SNEGSKA (reference sequence). V was trimmed by 1 base and J by 1 base, leaving 23 bases between them. The CDR3 has 19 amino acids. The CDR3 reads CSARARSKTGGVSYNEQFF. In DNA form, the CDR3 reads TGCAGTGCTAGAGCCCGATCTAAGACAGGAGGAGTATCCTACAATGAGCAGTTCTTC.

This clonotype occurred many times. This chain joins TRBV12-3 or TRBV12-4 and TRBJ1-2; D is ambiguous. Trimming shortened V by 6 bases and J by 5 bases, and 13 bases separated the two germline ends. The CDR3 loop spans 13 amino acids. Here the CDR3 reads CASSQSGRYGYTF. The DNA for the CDR3 is TGTGCCAGCAGCCAGTCTGGAAGATATGGCTACACCTTC.

This CDR3 is CASSMDSFDQPQHF. CDR3 sequence (DNA): TGTGCCAGTAGTATGGACTCTTTCGATCAGCCCCAGCATTTT. This chain uses TRBV19 with TRBJ1-5; D not certain. CDR1 and CDR2 from the germline V gene are LNHDA and SQIVND (reference sequence). V was shortened by 3 bases and J by 5 bases, with 11 bases between the two germline ends. The CDR3 totals 14 residues.

In its sample, this clonotype was seen many times. The V and J genes are TRBV7-9 and TRBJ1-5; 7 bases align to TRBD1. The J segment lost 3 bases and the V segment lost 5 bases, leaving 7 bases of the junction unmatched. Germline V gene data show CDR1 as SEHNR and CDR2 as FQNEAQ (reference sequence). The CDR3 loop spans 15 amino acids. The CDR3 DNA reads as TGTGCCAGCAGCCCCCAGACAGGGATCAATCAGCCCCAGCATTTT. Its translation: CASSPQTGINQPQHF.

This chain uses TRBV12-3 or TRBV12-4 with TRBJ2-2; unclear D gene. Trimming took off 7 bases at V and 6 bases at J, with 9 bases between the two ends. The CDR3 spans 12 residues. The CDR3 here is CASIPGPGELFF. As DNA, the CDR3 is TGTGCCAGCATCCCCGGGCCCGGGGAGCTGTTTTTT.

This clonotype was picked up a small number of times. The J gene is TRBJ1-5, the V gene TRBV6-2 or TRBV6-3, with 8 bases lining up with TRBD1. J lost 2 bases, V lost 4 bases, and 10 bases had no gene match. This CDR3 spans 17 amino acids. Germline lookup yields CDR1 MNHEY and CDR2 SVGEGT. This chain's CDR3 is CASSSEAYRGGNQPQHF. The CDR3 coding sequence is TGTGCCAGCAGTTCCGAGGCCTACAGGGGGGGCAATCAGCCCCAGCATTTT.

This clonotype was seen many times. The rearrangement links TRBV4-3 to TRBJ1-1; D gene unclear. Germline CDR1 is LGHNA and CDR2 is YSLEER. With 0 bases removed from V and 9 bases from J, the gap between germline ends came to 8 bases. This CDR3 contains 12 residues. The CDR3 loop reads CASSQEWGQAFF. The DNA for the CDR3 is TGCGCCAGCAGCCAAGAATGGGGTCAAGCTTTCTTT.

The table lists this clonotype with a few counts. CDR3 loop: CASSIGGAGMSNQPQHF. CDR3 DNA sequence: TGTGCCAGTAGTATAGGGGGTGCGGGGATGAGCAATCAGCCCCAGCATTTT. The chain combines TRBV19 with TRBJ1-5; D is unresolved. The V gene's germline CDR1 is LNHDA and CDR2 SQIVND (reference sequence). V lost 1 base to trimming and J lost 1 base, with 14 bases between them. This CDR3 is built from 17 residues.

The chain carries TRBV7-3 and TRBJ2-1, with TRBD1 matching 7 bases. Germline V CDR1 and CDR2: SGHTA, FQGTGA. Losses at the gene ends were 5 bases for V and 6 bases for J; bases not matched to a gene: 7. This CDR3 region has 14 residues. The DNA for the CDR3 is TGTGCCAGCAGCCCCGACAGGGTGAGCAATGAGCAGTTCTTC. Protein: CASSPDRVSNEQFF.

This clonotype was seen ten or more times. The genes are TRBV7-8 and TRBJ1-2; D is ambiguous. Germline V CDR1 and CDR2: SGHVS, FQNEAQ. The CDR3 is 13 amino acids. V shed 5 bases and J shed 2 bases, with 9 bases lying between them. As DNA, the CDR3 is TGTGCCAGCAGCCCTGACCCAAACTATGGCTACACCTTC. Translating it yields CASSPDPNYGYTF.

There are many counts of this clonotype. This chain connects TRBV5-1 to TRBJ1-4; TRBD1 matches at 7 bases. Germline V CDR1 and CDR2: SGHRS, YFSETQ. The ends lost 3 bases at V and 5 bases at J; junction bases unmatched: 7. The CDR3 is 15 residues long. This CDR3 is CASSSLGRGNEKLFF. The CDR3, as DNA: TGCGCCAGCAGCTCCCTCGGCAGGGGGAATGAAAAACTGTTTTTT.

As for this clonotype: A much larger clone sits a single nucleotide away, making a read error possible. CDR3 loop: CASSELSGANVLTF. DNA of the CDR3: TGTGCCAGCAGTGAACTTTCTGGGGCCAACGTCCTGACTTTC. This chain joins TRBV6-2 or TRBV6-3 and TRBJ2-6; D remains ambiguous. CDR1 MNHEY and CDR2 SVGEGT come from the germline V gene. The V gene lost 5 bases and the J gene lost 1 base, with 6 bases spanning the gap. The CDR3 length is 14 residues.

This clonotype was observed a handful of times. The chain combines TRBV11-2 with TRBJ2-3; 7 bases are shared with TRBD2. The CDR3 consists of 17 residues. CDR1 SGHAT and CDR2 FQNNGV come from the germline V gene. J was trimmed by 0 bases and V by 3 bases; bases with no gene match: 9. The CDR3 loop is CASSFTRLAASTDTQYF. In nucleotides, the CDR3 is TGTGCCAGCAGCTTTACCCGTCTAGCGGCTAGCACAGATACGCAGTATTTT.

This clonotype was counted at least ten times. The genes are TRBV27 and TRBJ2-3; D is tentatively TRBD1 or TRBD2 (6 bases each). CDR3 length: 15 amino acids. Germline assignment: CDR1 MNHEY and CDR2 SMNVEV (reference sequence). V was cut by 3 bases and J by 6 bases, with 16 bases left in between. The CDR3 region has the DNA TGTGCCAGCAGTTTTGGAGACCGGGGGCAGGATACGCAGTATTTT. Protein sequence: CASSFGDRGQDTQYF.